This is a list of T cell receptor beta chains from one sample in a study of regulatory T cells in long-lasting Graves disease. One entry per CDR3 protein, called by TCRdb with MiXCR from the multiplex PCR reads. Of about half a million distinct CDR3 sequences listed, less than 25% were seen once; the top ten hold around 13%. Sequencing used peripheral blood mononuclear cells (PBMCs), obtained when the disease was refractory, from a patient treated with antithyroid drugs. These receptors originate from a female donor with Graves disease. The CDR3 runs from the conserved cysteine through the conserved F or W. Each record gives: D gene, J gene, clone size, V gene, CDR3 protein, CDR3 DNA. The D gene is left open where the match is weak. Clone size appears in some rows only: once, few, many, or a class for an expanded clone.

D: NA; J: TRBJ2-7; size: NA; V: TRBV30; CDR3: CAWRKRYEQYF; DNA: TGTGCCTGGAGAAAGCGATACGAGCAGTACTTC
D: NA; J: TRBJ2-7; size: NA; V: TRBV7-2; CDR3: CASSLANGPEIYEQYF; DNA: TGTGCCAGCAGCTTAGCGAACGGCCCCGAAATTTACGAGCAGTACTTC
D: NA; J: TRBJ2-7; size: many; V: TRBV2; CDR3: CARGARSEFLYF; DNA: TGTGCCAGGGGGGCTAGGTCTGAGTTTCTCTACTTC
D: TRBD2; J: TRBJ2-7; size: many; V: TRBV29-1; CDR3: CSVGTSGNYEQYF; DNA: TGCAGCGTTGGGACTAGCGGGAACTACGAGCAGTACTTC
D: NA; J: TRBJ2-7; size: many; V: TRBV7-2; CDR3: CASSLEWVEQYF; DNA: TGTGCCAGCAGCTTAGAGTGGGTCGAGCAGTACTTC
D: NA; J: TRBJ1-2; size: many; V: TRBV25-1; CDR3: CASARGWGYGYTF; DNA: TGTGCCAGCGCCCGAGGTTGGGGCTATGGCTACACCTTC
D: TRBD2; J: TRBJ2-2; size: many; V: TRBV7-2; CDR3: CASSLGTSGRDTGELFF; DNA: TGTGCCAGCAGCTTAGGTACTAGCGGGAGAGACACCGGGGAGCTGTTTTTT
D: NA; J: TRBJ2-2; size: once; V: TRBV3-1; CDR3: CASSPLMAGELFF; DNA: TGTGCCAGCAGCCCACTAATGGCCGGGGAGCTGTTTTTT
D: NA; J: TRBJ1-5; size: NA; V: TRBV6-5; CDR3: CASSYVAANQPQHF; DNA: TGTGCCAGCAGTTACGTCGCGGCCAATCAGCCCCAGCATTTT
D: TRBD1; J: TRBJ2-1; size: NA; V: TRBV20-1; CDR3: CSVYRGQENEQFF; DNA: TGCAGTGTTTACAGGGGGCAGGAAAATGAGCAGTTCTTC
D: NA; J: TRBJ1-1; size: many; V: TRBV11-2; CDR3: CASSLPGRGATEAFF; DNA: TGTGCCAGCAGCTTACCAGGTAGGGGGGCCACTGAAGCTTTCTTT
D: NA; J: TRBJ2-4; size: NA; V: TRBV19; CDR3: CASTPSRGFLQYF; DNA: TGTGCCAGTACCCCCTCTCGGGGGTTTCTTCAGTACTTC
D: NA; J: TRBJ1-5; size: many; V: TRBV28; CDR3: CASSLLYNSNQPQHF; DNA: TGTGCCAGCAGTTTACTTTACAATAGCAATCAGCCCCAGCATTTT
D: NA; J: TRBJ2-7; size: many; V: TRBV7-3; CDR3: CASSPDGTREQYF; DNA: TGTGCCAGCAGCCCGGACGGGACGAGGGAGCAGTACTTC
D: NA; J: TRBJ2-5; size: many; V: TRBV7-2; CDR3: CASSLPRTEETQYF; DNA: TGTGCCAGCAGCTTGCCCCGGACAGAGGAGACCCAGTACTTC
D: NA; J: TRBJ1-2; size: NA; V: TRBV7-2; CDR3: CASSLDRIATYTF; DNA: TGTGCCAGCAGCTTAGATCGCATAGCGACCTACACCTTC
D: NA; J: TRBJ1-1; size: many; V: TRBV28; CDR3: CASSRPPENTEAFF; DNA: TGTGCCAGCAGCCGACCCCCGGAGAACACTGAAGCTTTCTTT
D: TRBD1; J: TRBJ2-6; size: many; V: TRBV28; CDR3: CASSLSGTGGVGGANVLTF; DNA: TGTGCCAGCAGTTTATCCGGGACAGGGGGCGTTGGGGGGGCCAACGTCCTGACTTTC
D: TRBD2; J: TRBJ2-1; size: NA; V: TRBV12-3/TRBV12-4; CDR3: CASSKLAGVLNEQFF; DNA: TGTGCCAGCAGCAAACTAGCGGGGGTATTGAATGAGCAGTTCTTC
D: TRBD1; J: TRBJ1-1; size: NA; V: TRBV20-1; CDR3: CSARGVGQGFTEAFF; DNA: TGCAGTGCTAGAGGGGTTGGACAGGGGTTCACTGAAGCTTTCTTT
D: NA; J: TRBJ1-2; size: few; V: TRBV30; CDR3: CAWIPGAEYGYTF; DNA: TGTGCCTGGATCCCAGGGGCGGAATATGGCTACACCTTC
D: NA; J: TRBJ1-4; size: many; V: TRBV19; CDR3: CASRGARFNEKLFF; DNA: TGTGCCAGTCGAGGGGCCCGGTTTAATGAAAAACTGTTTTTT
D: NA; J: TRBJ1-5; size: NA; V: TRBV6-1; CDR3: CASSTGKNQPQHF; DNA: TGTGCCAGCAGTACCGGCAAGAATCAGCCCCAGCATTTT
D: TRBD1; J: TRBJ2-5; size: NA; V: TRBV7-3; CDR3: CASSQGGTGVVETQYF; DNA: TGTGCCAGCAGCCAAGGGGGGACAGGGGTCGTCGAGACCCAGTACTTC
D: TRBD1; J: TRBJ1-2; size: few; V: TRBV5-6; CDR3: CASSRGQGTFYGYTF; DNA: TGTGCCAGCAGCCGTGGACAGGGGACTTTCTATGGCTACACCTTC
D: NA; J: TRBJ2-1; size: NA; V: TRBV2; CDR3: CASRRASSYNEQLF; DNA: TGTGCCAGCAGGAGGGCGAGCTCCTACAATGAGCAGCTCTTC